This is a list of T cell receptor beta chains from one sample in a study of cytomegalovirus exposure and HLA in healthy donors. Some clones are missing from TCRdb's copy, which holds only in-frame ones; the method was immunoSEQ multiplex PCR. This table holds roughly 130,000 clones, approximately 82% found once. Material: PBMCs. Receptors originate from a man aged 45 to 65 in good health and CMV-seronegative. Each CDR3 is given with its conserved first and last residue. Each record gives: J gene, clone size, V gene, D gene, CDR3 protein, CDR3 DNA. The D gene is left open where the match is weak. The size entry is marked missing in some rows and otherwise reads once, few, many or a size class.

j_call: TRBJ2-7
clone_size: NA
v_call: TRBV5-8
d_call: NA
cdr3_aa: CASSFGGGAEGEQYF
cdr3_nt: TGTGCCAGCAGCTTTGGAGGGGGGGCAGAGGGCGAGCAGTACTTC

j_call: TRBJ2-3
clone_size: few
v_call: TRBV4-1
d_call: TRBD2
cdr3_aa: CASSPRGSQGDTQYF
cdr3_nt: TGCGCCAGCAGCCCGCGGGGGAGCCAAGGGGATACGCAGTATTTT

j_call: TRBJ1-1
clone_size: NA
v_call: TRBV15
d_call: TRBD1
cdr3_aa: CATSKQGAENTEAFF
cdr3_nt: TGTGCCACCAGCAAACAGGGGGCCGAGAACACTGAAGCTTTCTTT

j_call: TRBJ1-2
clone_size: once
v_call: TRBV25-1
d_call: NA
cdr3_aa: CASSGATGNYGYTF
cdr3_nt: TGTGCCAGCAGTGGCGCCACAGGGAACTATGGCTACACCTTC

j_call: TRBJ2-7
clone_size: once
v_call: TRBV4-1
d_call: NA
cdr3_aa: CASRLIEGLDEQYF
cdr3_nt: TGCGCCAGCAGGCTGATTGAGGGTCTCGACGAGCAGTACTTC

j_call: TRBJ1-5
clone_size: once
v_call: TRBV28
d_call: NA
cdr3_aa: CASSLLQGQDQPQHF
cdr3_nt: TGTGCCAGCAGTTTATTGCAGGGCCAAGATCAGCCCCAGCATTTT

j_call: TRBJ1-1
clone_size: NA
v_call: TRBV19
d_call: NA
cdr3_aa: CASSISGEPNTEAFF
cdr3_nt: TGTGCCAGTAGTATTAGCGGAGAACCGAACACTGAAGCTTTCTTT

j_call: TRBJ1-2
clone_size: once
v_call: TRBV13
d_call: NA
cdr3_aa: CASWDFVDGYTF
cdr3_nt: TGTGCCAGCTGGGACTTCGTAGATGGCTACACCTTC

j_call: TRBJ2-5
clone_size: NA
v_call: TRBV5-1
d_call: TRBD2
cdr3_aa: CASARGLAGSETQYF
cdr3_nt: TGCGCCAGCGCCCGGGGCCTAGCGGGGTCAGAGACCCAGTACTTC

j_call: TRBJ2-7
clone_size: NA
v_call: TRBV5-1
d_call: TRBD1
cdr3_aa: CASSSDRVQYF
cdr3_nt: TGCGCCAGCAGCTCCGACAGGGTGCAGTACTTC

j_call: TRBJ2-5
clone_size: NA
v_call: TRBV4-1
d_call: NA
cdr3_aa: CASSHRQNQETQYF
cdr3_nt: TGCGCCAGCAGCCATCGCCAGAACCAAGAGACCCAGTACTTC

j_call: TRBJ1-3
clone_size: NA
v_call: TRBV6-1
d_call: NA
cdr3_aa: CASSEALYSGNTIYF
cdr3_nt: TGTGCCAGCAGTGAAGCGCTCTACTCTGGAAACACCATATATTTT

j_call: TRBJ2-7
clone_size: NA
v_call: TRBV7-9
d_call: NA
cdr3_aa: CASTDSISYEQYF
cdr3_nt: TGTGCCAGCACCGACAGCATCTCCTACGAGCAGTACTTC

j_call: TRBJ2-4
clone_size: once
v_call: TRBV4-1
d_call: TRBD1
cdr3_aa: CASSLGQINIQYF
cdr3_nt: TGCGCCAGCAGCCTGGGACAGATCAACATTCAGTACTTC

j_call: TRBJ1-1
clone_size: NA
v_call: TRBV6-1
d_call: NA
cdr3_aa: CASSVYTGNTEAFF
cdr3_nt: TGTGCCAGCAGTGTTTACACGGGGAACACTGAAGCTTTCTTT

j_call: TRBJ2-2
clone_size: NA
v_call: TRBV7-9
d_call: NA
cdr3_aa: CASSFNRGTGELFF
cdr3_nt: TGTGCCAGCAGCTTCAATAGAGGAACCGGGGAGCTGTTTTTT

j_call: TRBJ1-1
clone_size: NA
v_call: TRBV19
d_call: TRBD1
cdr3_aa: CASSILGQGRNVRTEAFF
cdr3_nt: TGTGCCAGTAGTATTCTAGGACAGGGGCGAAATGTAAGGACTGAAGCTTTCTTT

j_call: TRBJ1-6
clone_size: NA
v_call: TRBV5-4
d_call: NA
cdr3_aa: CASSLGAAASSYNSPLHF
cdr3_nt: TGTGCCAGCAGCCTGGGAGCGGCGGCGAGCTCCTATAATTCACCCCTCCACTTT

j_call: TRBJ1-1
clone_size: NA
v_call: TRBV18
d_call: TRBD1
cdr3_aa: CASSPNGGQPNTEAFF
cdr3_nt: TGTGCCAGCTCACCCAACGGGGGACAGCCGAACACTGAAGCTTTCTTT

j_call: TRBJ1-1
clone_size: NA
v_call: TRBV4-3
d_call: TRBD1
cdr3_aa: CASSQLTGTGDEAFF
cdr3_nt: TGCGCCAGCAGCCAATTGACCGGGACAGGGGATGAAGCTTTCTTT

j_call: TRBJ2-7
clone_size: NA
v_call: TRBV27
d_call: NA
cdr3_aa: CASSTTNLGQYF
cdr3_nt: TGTGCCAGCTCAACAACTAACCTGGGGCAGTACTTC

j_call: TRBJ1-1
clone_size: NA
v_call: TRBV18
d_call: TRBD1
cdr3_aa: CASSQTGGATEAFF
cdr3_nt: TGTGCCAGCTCACAGACAGGGGGGGCGACTGAAGCTTTCTTT

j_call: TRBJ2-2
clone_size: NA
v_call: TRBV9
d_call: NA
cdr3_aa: CASSVASIGELFF
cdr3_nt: TGTGCCAGCAGCGTAGCTAGTATCGGGGAGCTGTTTTTT

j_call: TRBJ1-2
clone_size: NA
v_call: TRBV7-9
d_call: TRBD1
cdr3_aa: CASSLMGQPGYTF
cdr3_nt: TGTGCCAGCAGCTTAATGGGACAGCCCGGCTACACCTTC

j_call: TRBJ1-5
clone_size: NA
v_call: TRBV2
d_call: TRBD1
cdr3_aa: CASSVVTGSNQPQHF
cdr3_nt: TGTGCCAGCAGTGTAGTGACAGGGAGCAATCAGCCCCAGCATTTT

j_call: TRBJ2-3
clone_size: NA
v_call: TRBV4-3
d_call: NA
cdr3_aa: CASSQEPSGNTDTQYF
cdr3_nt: TGCGCCAGCAGCCAAGAACCCAGCGGCAACACAGATACGCAGTATTTT

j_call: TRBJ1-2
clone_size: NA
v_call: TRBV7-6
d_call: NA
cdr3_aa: CASSARGGQYGYTF
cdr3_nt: TGTGCCAGCAGCGCCCGGGGGGGTCAATATGGCTACACCTTC

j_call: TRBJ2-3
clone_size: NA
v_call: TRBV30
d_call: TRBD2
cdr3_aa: CAWTSGGYSTDTQYF
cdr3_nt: TGTGCCTGGACTAGCGGGGGGTACAGCACAGATACGCAGTATTTT

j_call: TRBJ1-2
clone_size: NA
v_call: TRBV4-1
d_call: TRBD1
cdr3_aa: CASSQEGTGGGYTF
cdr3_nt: TGCGCCAGCAGCCAAGAAGGGACAGGGGGAGGCTACACCTTC

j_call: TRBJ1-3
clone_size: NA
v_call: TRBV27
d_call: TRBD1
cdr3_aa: CASSPGTGNAGNTIYF
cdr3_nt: TGTGCCAGCAGTCCTGGGACAGGGAACGCTGGAAACACCATATATTTT

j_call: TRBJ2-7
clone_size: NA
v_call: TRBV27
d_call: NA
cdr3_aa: CASSWLDKSYEQYF
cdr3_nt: TGTGCCAGCAGTTGGTTGGACAAATCCTACGAGCAGTACTTC

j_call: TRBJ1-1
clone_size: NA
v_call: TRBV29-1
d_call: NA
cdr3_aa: CSVEASRVEAFF
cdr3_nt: TGCAGCGTTGAAGCAAGCAGGGTAGAAGCTTTCTTT